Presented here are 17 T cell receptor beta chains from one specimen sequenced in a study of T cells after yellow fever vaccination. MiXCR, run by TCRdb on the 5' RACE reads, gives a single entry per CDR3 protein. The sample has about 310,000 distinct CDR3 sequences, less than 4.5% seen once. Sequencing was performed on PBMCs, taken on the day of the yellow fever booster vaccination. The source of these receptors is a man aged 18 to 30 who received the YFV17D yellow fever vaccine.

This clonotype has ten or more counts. The CDR3 protein is CASSSPDRGQEQFF. CDR3 nucleotide sequence: TGCGCCAGCAGCTCGCCTGACAGGGGGCAAGAGCAGTTCTTC. The gene calls are TRBV5-1 and TRBJ2-1, with 10 positions matching TRBD1. CDR3 length: 14 residues. The trim removed 3 bases at V and 10 bases at J, leaving 7 bases unmatched. The germline gives CDR1 SGHRS, CDR2 YFSETQ.

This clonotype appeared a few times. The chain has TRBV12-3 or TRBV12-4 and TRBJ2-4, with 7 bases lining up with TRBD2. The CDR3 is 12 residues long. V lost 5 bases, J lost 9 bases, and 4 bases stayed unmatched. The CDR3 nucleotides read TGTGCCAGCAGTCCCTGGGGGGGCATTCAGTACTTC. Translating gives CASSPWGGIQYF.

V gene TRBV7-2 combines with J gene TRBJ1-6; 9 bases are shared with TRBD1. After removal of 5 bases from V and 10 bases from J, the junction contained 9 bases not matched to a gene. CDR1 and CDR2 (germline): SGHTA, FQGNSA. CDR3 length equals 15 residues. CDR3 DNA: TGTGCCAGCAGCCCAGGGACAGGGAAGGAATCACCCCTCCACTTT. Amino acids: CASSPGTGKESPLHF.

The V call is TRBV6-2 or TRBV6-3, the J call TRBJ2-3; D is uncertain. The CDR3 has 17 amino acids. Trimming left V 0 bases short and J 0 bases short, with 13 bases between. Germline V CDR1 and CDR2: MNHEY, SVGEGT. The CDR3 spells CASSYSVRQHSTDTQYF. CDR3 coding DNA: TGTGCCAGCAGTTACTCGGTCCGGCAACATAGCACAGATACGCAGTATTTT.

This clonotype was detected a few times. The DNA for the CDR3 is TGTGCCAGCTCACCGACACATCAAGCACCCTACGAGCAGTACTTC. Its translation: CASSPTHQAPYEQYF. This chain connects TRBV18 to TRBJ2-7, with D uncertain. Trimming stripped 3 bases from V and 2 bases from J, with 14 bases between. Per germline, CDR1 KGHSH and CDR2 LQKENI. The CDR3 has 15 residues.

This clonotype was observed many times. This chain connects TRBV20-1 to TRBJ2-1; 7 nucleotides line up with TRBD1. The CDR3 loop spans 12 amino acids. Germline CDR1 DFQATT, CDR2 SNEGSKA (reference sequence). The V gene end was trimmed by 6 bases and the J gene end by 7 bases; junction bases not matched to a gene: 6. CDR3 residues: CSATKQGNEQFF. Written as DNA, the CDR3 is TGCAGTGCAACTAAACAGGGGAATGAGCAGTTCTTC.

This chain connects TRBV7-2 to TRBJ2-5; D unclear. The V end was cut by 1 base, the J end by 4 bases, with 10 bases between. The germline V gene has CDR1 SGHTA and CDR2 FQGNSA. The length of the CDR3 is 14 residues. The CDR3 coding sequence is TGTGCCAGCAGCTTAGAAGGCAGGCCAGAGACCCAGTACTTC. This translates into CASSLEGRPETQYF. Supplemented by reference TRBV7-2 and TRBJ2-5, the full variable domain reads GAGVSQSPSNKVTEKGKDVELRCDPISGHTALYWYRQSLGQGLEFLIYFQGNSAPDKSGLPSDRFSAERTGGSVSTLTIQRTQQEDSAVYLCASSLEGRPETQYFGPGTRLLVL.

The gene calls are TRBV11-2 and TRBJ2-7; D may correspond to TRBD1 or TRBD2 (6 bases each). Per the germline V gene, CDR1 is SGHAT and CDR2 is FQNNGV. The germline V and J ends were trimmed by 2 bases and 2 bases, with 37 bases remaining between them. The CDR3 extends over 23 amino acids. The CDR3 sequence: CASSLFREVPGHLPHGEPYEQYF. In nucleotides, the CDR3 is TGTGCCAGCAGCTTATTCAGGGAGGTTCCGGGACACCTCCCCCACGGGGAACCCTACGAGCAGTACTTC.

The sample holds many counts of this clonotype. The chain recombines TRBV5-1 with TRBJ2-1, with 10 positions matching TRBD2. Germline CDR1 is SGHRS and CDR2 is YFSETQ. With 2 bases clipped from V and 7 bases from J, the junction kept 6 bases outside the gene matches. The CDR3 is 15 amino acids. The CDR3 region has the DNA TGCGCCAGCAGCTTTAGCGGGGGGTCAGGAAATGAGCAGTTCTTC. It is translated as CASSFSGGSGNEQFF.

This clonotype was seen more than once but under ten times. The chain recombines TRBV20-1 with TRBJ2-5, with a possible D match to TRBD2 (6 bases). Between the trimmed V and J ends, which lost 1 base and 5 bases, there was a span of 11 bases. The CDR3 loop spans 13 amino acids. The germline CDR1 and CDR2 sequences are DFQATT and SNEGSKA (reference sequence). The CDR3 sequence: CSARAPSAETQYF. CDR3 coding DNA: TGCAGTGCTAGAGCTCCTAGCGCGGAGACCCAGTACTTC.

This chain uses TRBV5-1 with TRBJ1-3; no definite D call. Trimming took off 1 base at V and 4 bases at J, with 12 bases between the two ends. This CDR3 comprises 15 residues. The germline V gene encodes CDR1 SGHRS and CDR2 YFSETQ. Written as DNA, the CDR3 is TGCGCCAGCAGCTTGAACGGAGAGAGGGGAAACACCATATATTTT. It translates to CASSLNGERGNTIYF.

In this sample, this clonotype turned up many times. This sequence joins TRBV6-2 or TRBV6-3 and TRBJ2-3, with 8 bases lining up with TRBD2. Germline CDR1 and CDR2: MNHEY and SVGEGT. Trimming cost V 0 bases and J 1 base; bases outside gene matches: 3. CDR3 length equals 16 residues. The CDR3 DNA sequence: TGTGCCAGCAGTTACTCCGGCGGGGGGCGCACAGATACGCAGTATTTT. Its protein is CASSYSGGGRTDTQYF.

CDR3 sequence (DNA): TGTGCCAGCACCGGAGGTTCATTAGATACGCAGTATTTT. Its translation is CASTGGSLDTQYF. This chain joins TRBV6-5 and TRBJ2-3; D is possibly TRBD2 (5 bases). The ends were cut back, 7 bases at V and 5 bases at J, with 13 bases in the middle. Germline CDR1 and CDR2: MNHEY and SVGAGI. This CDR3 is built from 13 residues.

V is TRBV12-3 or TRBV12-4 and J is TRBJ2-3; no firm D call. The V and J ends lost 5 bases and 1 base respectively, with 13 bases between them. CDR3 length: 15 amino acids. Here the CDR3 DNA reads TGTGCCAGCAGTAAGACCTCGGGTGGCACAGATACGCAGTATTTT. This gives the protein CASSKTSGGTDTQYF.

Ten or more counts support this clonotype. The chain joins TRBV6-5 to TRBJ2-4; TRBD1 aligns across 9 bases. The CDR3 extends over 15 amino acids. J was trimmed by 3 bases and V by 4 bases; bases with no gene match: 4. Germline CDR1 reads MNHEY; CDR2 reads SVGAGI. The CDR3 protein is CASSSPGQGKNIQYF. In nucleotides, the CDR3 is TGTGCCAGCAGTTCCCCGGGACAGGGCAAAAACATTCAGTACTTC.

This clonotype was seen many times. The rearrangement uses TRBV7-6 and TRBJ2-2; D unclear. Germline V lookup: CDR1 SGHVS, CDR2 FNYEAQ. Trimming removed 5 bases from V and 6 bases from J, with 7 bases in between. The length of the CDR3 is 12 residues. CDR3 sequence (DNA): TGTGCCAGCAGCACGGACGCCGGGGAGCTGTTTTTT. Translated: CASSTDAGELFF.

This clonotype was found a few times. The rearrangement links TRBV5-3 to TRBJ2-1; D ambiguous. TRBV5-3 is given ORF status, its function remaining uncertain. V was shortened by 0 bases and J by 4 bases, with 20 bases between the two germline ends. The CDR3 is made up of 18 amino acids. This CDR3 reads CARSLERLIPLRYNEQFF. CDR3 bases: TGTGCCAGAAGCTTGGAACGACTTATCCCTCTCAGATACAATGAGCAGTTCTTC.